Reported below is one TCR beta chain. This receptor's antigen is unknown. The data were produced on an Illumina HiSeq 2000. 5'RACE template switching, by which a universal primer site and unique molecular identifiers were added, was used to make TCR beta cDNA libraries. cDNA synthesis was primed from the TCR beta constant segment, followed by two successive PCR amplification steps. For the original study's pipeline: MIGEC was used to demultiplex reads and group the reads by UMI, and MiTCR was used to assemble and quantify clonotypes. To remove erroneous sequences, TCR cDNA sequences were retained only when supported by two or more reads. The tcR package was used for downstream repertoire analysis, and clonotypes were matched across fractions by CDR3 nucleotide sequence plus V segment. Antigen specificity was annotated against VDJdb with VDJmatch, allowing one amino acid substitution in CDR3. TCRdb reprocessed the public reads and reports one entry per CDR3 protein sequence, without DNA. None of the V and J calls come from the authors' own analysis; TCRdb made them. The sample table on file contains approximately 440,000 distinct CDR3 sequences. The top ten constitute over 1.1% of the sample.

In the germline V gene (reference sequence), CDR1 corresponds to DFQATT and CDR2 to SNEGSKA. From its cysteine to its phenylalanine, the CDR3 spans 15 amino acids. The DNA sequence is not available. HCMV serostatus was determined by detecting HCMV-specific IgG in serum with a commercial ELISA kit. Peripheral blood mononuclear cells were isolated from blood by Ficoll density gradient centrifugation. These data are taken from a study of T cells expressing NK-cell markers (dated by TCRdb to 2020 to 2022). Study-level background: Fewer than ten donors provided sorted CD3+CD56+NKG2C+, CD3+CD56+NKG2C- and CD3+CD56-NKG2C+ T-cell subsets, whose TCR beta-chain repertoires were profiled. Among the eight sequenced donors, only one was HCMV-seronegative, while the other seven were HCMV-seropositive. Randomly selected healthy volunteers, three men and five women, were used as the eight sequenced donors. Libraries were sequenced as 2 x 150 bp reads on Illumina HiSeq 2000/2500, MiSeq or NextSeq. What the research found in general, with its limitations: It remained unclear whether the expanded NKG2C-expressing T cell clones were specific for HCMV antigens. In a handful of donors, the dominant CD3+CD56+NKG2C+ clonotypes were among the top 10 CD8+ clonotypes and accounted for roughly 1.0-8% of CD8+ T cells. Those dominant clonotypes were again the most abundant among CD3+CD56-NKG2C+ cells in several donors, at roughly 25-65%.

The sample taken for sequencing was blood T cells: a sorted CD56 or NKG2C T cell subset, CD4+ or CD8+ T cells, or bulk PBMC T cells (not recorded which). The sequence joins TRBV20-1 to TRBJ1-5; the TCRdb call, TRBD1, lacks DNA for checking. The source of this sequence is a woman between 50 and 59 years old in good health. Donor details come from another sample of the same person, matched by shared clones. The encoded CDR3 is CSASGGGTSNQPQHF.